This TCR beta chain was identified during a study of patients and donors after allogeneic stem cell transplantation. This clonotype was seen a handful of times. Each CDR3 protein is one row after TCRdb ran MiXCR on the RT-PCR reads. This table has 190,000 or so distinct CDR3 sequences, roughly two fifths appearing once. This CDR3 is 13 amino acids long. V shed 6 bases and J shed 6 bases, with 12 bases lying between them. The clonotype originates from a human donor who was either an allogeneic HSCT recipient or a stem cell or donor lymphocyte infusion donor (not recorded which). It is not recorded whose cells these are; they may come from a transplant donor. This chain links TRBV12-3 or TRBV12-4 with TRBJ2-1, with D tentatively TRBD1 (5 bases). The sample consisted of blood, either unsorted or a sorted T cell fraction (not recorded which). The CDR3 is CASSLKGSNEQFF. In DNA, the CDR3 is TGTGCCAGCAGCCTAAAGGGGTCCAATGAGCAGTTCTTC.